This entry concerns a single T cell receptor beta chain. No antigen is known for it. It has no much larger one-base neighbor in the sample; base qualities were not kept. Receptor amplification or capture employed the immunoSEQ multiplex PCR assay. Held by TCRdb, this immuneACCESS table contains in-frame sequences only and omits some clones. Under half of the omission traces to an unresolved V gene where checked; the cause of the rest is unknown. This sample has about 180,000 clones in its table, and nearly 90% of those were observed once. Clones ranked in the top ten supply 1.4% of the sample. The entry originates in a study of control samples from healthy donors and cancer patients (dated by TCRdb to between 2020 and 2021). The CDR3 covers 15 residues, taking in both the cysteine and the phenylalanine. Of all the DNA, just the CDR3 is kept, 45 bases in frame from base 1. According to the germline V gene (reference sequence), CDR1 reads DFQATT and CDR2 reads SNEGSKA. The germline V end is reduced by 3 bases and the J end by 15 bases; junction bases left unmatched: 12.

The sequence derives from a woman aged 45-60 years in good health. The sample taken for sequencing was blood. Recombination linked TRBV20-1 to TRBJ2-1, with TRBD2 identical over 15 junction bases. The CDR3 region: CSASAAGTSGRKPFF. In nucleotides, the sequence is TGCAGTGCTAGTGCCGCCGGGACTAGCGGGAGGAAACCGTTCTTC.